These 13 T cell receptor beta chains were all obtained from the same sample, sequenced in a study of cytomegalovirus exposure and HLA in healthy donors (dated by TCRdb to about 2017). The library was made by the immunoSEQ multiplex PCR assay. For the multiplex PCR, a mixture combining 60 forward primers for TCR Vbeta segments and 13 reverse primers for TCR Jbeta segments was used. Entries here come from immuneACCESS through TCRdb and include only in-frame sequences with V and J called. Some clones fail to appear in such tables; in the studies checked, an unresolved V gene covers under half of the shortfall, and the cause of the remainder is unknown. A total of fewer than 200,000 clones appear in this sample, 82% of them only once. The ten largest clonotypes hold about 1.5% of the sample. Specimen: PBMCs. All receptors come from a male donor in good health and CMV-seronegative.

The chain joins TRBV6-5 to TRBJ2-7, with 11 bases identical to TRBD2. Germline loops: CDR1 MNHEY, CDR2 SVGAGI. The CDR3 runs to 14 residues. The ends lost 2 bases at V and 4 bases at J; junction bases unmatched: 1. DNA for the CDR3: TGTGCCAGCAGTTACACTAGCGGGAGTTACGAGCAGTACTTC. Protein sequence: CASSYTSGSYEQYF.

V gene TRBV4-3 combines with J gene TRBJ2-1; D is perhaps TRBD2 (5 bases). Germline V gives CDR1 LGHNA, CDR2 YSLEER. V was cut by 3 bases and J by 1 base, with 7 bases left in between. CDR3 length: 14 residues. DNA for the CDR3: TGCGCCAGCAGCCAGGGAGAATCCTACAATGAGCAGTTCTTC. Residues: CASSQGESYNEQFF.

This clone was observed a few times. The chain is built from TRBV6-1 and TRBJ1-5; 7 bases match TRBD1. The CDR3 extends over 15 amino acids. The V and J ends lost 6 bases and 4 bases, in that order; junction bases with no gene match: 9. Germline V gene data show CDR1 as MNHNS and CDR2 as SASEGT. The CDR3 loop is CASSAAGTANQPQHF. As DNA, the CDR3 is TGTGCCAGCAGCGCTGCCGGGACAGCGAATCAGCCCCAGCATTTT.

The V gene is TRBV29-1, the J gene TRBJ2-1; 9 bases fit TRBD1. Germline lookup yields CDR1 SQVTM and CDR2 ANQGSEA. CDR3 length equals 14 residues. V shed 8 bases and J 7 bases; nucleotides not matched to a gene: 12. The CDR3 DNA follows: TGCAGCTTTTCCGGGACAGGGAGGCAAAATGAGCAGTTCTTC. It yields the protein CSFSGTGRQNEQFF.

This clone was picked up one time. This chain links TRBV9 with TRBJ2-7, with D possibly TRBD1 on 6 matching bases. The germline gives CDR1 SGDLS, CDR2 YYNGEE. The CDR3 has 16 amino acids. Trimming pared 0 bases from V and 5 bases from J, leaving 18 bases between. In nucleotides, the CDR3 is TGTGCCAGCAGCGTAGGAGGGACATATCATCGAGACGAGCAGTACTTC. Its protein is CASSVGGTYHRDEQYF.

The chain links TRBV7-9 to TRBJ1-3, with 9 bases fitting TRBD1. V lost 8 bases and J lost 0; bases outside the gene matches: 2. The CDR3 sequence is 14 residues long. Germline CDR1 SEHNR, CDR2 FQNEAQ (reference sequence). The CDR3 spells CASGTGTSGNTIYF. The CDR3 DNA reads TGTGCCAGCGGGACAGGGACCTCTGGAAACACCATATATTTT.

V and J are TRBV6-5 and TRBJ2-7; D uncertain. CDR1 is MNHEY and CDR2 is SVGAGI in the germline V gene. The V and J ends lost 6 bases and 1 base respectively, with 4 bases between them. The CDR3 consists of 11 residues. This CDR3 reads CASRTSYEQYF. The CDR3 DNA reads as TGTGCCAGCAGAACTTCCTACGAGCAGTACTTC.

J is TRBJ1-4 and V is TRBV4-1; TRBD1 aligns across 8 bases. The CDR3 consists of 16 residues. CDR1 is MGHRA, CDR2 YSYEKL, per germline. With V trimmed by 3 bases and J by 3 bases, 6 bases remained unmatched. CDR3 protein: CASSQVRGLSNEKLFF. The CDR3 region has the DNA TGCGCCAGCAGCCAGGTCAGGGGGCTGTCTAATGAAAAACTGTTTTTT.

V usage is TRBV5-1 and J usage is TRBJ2-3, with TRBD2 matching 9 bases. The V gene's germline CDR1 is SGHRS and CDR2 YFSETQ. V shed 0 bases, J shed 4 bases, and the junction held 9 bases outside the gene matches. The CDR3 is 17 amino acids. The CDR3 loop reads CASSLARGGGVSDTQYF. CDR3 DNA: TGCGCCAGCAGCTTGGCCCGTGGCGGGGGGGTATCAGATACGCAGTATTTT. The entire variable domain, with the rest obtained from reference TRBV5-1 and TRBJ2-3, is as follows: KAGVTQTPRYLIKTRGQQVTLSCSPISGHRSVSWYQQTPGQGLQFLFEYFSETQRNKGNFPGRFSGRQFSNSRSEMNVSTLELGDSALYLCASSLARGGGVSDTQYFGPGTRLTVL.

About this clone itself: The junction differs from germline at one of its ends, possibly a read error. The genes are TRBV7-9 and TRBJ1-1; D call uncertain. The CDR3 totals 12 residues. CDR1 is SEHNR, CDR2 FQNEAQ, per germline (reference sequence). The CDR3 nucleotides read TGTTCCAGCAGCTTAGTGGGCTCTGAAGCTTTCTTT. It is translated as CSSSLVGSEAFF.

The rearrangement links TRBV9 to TRBJ2-5; the match to TRBD1 covers 7 bases. V shed 0 bases and J 4 bases; nucleotides not matched to a gene: 9. The germline gives CDR1 SGDLS, CDR2 YYNGEE. The CDR3 totals 16 residues. CDR3 sequence: CASSVGTGVTVETQYF. In nucleotides, the CDR3 is TGTGCCAGCAGCGTAGGAACAGGGGTGACAGTAGAGACCCAGTACTTC.

The rearrangement uses TRBV7-3 and TRBJ2-1, with 10 bases identical to TRBD2. J was trimmed by 9 bases and V by 2 bases; bases with no gene match: 7. The germline V gene encodes CDR1 SGHTA and CDR2 FQGTGA. There are 15 residues in the CDR3. DNA for the CDR3: TGTGCCAGCAGCTTATTTCCTAGCGGGGGCGGTGAGCAGTTCTTC. It specifies CASSLFPSGGGEQFF.

This sequence joins TRBV9 and TRBJ1-3; D unresolved. V lost 5 bases and J 6 bases, leaving 6 bases between the germline ends. Germline loops: CDR1 SGDLS, CDR2 YYNGEE. This CDR3 region has 11 residues. Here the CDR3 DNA reads TGTGCCAGCAGGGGCGAAAACACCATATATTTT. Protein: CASRGENTIYF.